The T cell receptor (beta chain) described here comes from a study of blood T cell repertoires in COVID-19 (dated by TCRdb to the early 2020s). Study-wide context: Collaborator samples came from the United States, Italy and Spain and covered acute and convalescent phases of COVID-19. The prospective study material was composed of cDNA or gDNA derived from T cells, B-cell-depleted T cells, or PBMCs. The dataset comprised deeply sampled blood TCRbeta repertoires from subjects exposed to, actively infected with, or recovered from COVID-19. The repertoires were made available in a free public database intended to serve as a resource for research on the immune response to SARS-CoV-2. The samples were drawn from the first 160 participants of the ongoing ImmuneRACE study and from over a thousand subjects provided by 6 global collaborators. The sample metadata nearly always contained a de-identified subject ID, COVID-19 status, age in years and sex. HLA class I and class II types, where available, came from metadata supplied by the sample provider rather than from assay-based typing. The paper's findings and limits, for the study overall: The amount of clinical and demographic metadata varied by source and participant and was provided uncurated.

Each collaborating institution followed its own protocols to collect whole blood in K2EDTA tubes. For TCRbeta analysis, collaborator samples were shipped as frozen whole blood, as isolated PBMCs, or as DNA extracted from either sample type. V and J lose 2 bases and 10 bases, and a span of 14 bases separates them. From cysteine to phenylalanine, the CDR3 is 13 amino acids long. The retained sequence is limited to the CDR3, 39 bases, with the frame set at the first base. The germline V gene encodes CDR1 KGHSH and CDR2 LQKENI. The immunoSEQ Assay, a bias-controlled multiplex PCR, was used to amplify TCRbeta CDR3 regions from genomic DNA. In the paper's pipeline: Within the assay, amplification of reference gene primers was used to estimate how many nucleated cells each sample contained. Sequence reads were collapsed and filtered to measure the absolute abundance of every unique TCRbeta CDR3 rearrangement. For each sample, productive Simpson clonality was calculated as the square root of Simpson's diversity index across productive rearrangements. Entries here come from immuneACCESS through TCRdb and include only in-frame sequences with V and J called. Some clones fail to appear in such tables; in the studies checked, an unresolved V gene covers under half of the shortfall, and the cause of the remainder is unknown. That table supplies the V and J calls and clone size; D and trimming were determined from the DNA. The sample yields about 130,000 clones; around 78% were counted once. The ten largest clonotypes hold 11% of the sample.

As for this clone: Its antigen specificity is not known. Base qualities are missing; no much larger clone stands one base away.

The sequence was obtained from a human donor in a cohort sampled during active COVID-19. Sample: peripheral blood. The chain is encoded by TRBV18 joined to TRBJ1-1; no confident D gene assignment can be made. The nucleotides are TGTGCCAGCTCACCATTACAGACGAGTGGAGCTTTCTTT. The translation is CASSPLQTSGAFF.